The clone carrying this T cell receptor (beta chain) was detected ten times or more. Arm-PCR of CDR3 regions and iRepertoire HTBI primers were used to build TCR beta libraries. TCRdb passed the multiplex PCR reads through MiXCR, listing each CDR3 protein once. Of 250,000 to 300,000 distinct CDR3 sequences detected, about 17% appear once; the ten largest clones hold about 15%. This entry belongs to a study of regulatory T cells in long-lasting Graves disease. Time point described: newly diagnosed GD, antithyroid drugs for less than 3 months. Scientists built the TCR library using RNA that was extracted from PBMCs. V was cut by 1 base and J by 6 bases, with 10 bases left in between. Germline lookup yields CDR1 SEHNR and CDR2 FQNEAQ (reference sequence). The CDR3 consists of 14 residues. These data were also filed under a second study, of T cells in Graves' hyperthyroidism and ophthalmopathy.

The TCR was taken from a woman between 25 and 40 years old with Graves disease. The chain employs TRBV7-9 and TRBJ1-5; perhaps TRBD1 as D (6 bases). Sequences were derived from peripheral blood mononuclear cells (PBMCs), sampled at new diagnosis, from a patient treated with antithyroid drugs. CDR3: CASSLGGGRQPQHF. The CDR3 nucleotides read TGTGCCAGCAGCTTAGGGGGGGGGCGTCAGCCCCAGCATTTT.